This entry describes one T cell receptor beta chain. Germline V CDR1 and CDR2: GTSNPN, SVGIG (reference sequence). The CDR3 is 14 amino acids. The V gene lost 0 bases and the J gene lost 7 bases, with 13 bases spanning the gap. Regarding time point: after neoadjuvant nivolumab, at surgical resection. Patients had newly diagnosed, untreated stage II-IVA oral cavity squamous cell carcinoma. This sample was taken from a study of neoadjuvant anti-PD-1 for oral cavity cancer. At the level of the study: Non-progressing patients received a fourth nivolumab dose near day 43, then surgery on days 50-56.

The data were produced by immunoSEQ multiplex PCR, yet TCRdb's version contains in-frame clones alone and is incomplete. The sample yields around 65,000 clones, about nine tenths seen once. V gene TRBV30 combines with J gene TRBJ2-1; no clear D. The material sequenced was PBMCs, taken after nivolumab (anti-PD-1) treatment. This sequence originates from a person aged 35-79 years with oral cavity squamous cell carcinoma. This CDR3 reads CAWSVRWQRNEQFF. The CDR3, as DNA: TGTGCCTGGAGTGTAAGGTGGCAGAGAAATGAGCAGTTCTTC.